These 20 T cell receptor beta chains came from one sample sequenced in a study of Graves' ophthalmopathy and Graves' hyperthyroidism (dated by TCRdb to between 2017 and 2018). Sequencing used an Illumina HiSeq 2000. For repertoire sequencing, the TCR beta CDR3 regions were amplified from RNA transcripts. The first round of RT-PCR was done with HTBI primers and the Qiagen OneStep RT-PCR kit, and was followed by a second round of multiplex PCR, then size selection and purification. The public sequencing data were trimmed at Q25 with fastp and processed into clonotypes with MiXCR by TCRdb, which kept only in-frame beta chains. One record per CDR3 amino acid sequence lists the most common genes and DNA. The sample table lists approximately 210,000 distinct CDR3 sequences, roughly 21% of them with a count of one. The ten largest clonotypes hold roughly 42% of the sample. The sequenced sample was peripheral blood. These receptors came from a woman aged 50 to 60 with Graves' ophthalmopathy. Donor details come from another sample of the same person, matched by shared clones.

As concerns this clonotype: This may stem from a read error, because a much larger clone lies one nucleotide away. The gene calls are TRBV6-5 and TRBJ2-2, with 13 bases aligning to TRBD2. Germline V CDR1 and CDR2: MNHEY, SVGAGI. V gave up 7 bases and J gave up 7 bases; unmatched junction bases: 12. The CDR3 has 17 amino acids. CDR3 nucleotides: TGTGCCAGCACTTCCCCCGGGACTAGCGGGACTGGCGGGGAGCTGTTTTTT. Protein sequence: CASTSPGTSGTGGELFF.

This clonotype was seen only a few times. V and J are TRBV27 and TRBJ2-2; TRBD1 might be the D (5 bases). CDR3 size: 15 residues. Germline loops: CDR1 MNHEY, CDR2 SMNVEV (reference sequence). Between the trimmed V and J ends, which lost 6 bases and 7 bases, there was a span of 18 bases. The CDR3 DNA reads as TGTGCCAGCAGGGAGTTAGGGGCGGCCGACGGGGAGCTGTTTTTT. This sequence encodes CASRELGAADGELFF.

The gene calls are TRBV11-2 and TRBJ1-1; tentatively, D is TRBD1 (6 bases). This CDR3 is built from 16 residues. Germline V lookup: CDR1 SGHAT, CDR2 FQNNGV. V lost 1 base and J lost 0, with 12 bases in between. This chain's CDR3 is CASSLVRAGVNTEAFF. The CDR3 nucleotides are TGTGCCAGCAGCTTAGTAAGGGCAGGGGTGAACACTGAAGCTTTCTTT.

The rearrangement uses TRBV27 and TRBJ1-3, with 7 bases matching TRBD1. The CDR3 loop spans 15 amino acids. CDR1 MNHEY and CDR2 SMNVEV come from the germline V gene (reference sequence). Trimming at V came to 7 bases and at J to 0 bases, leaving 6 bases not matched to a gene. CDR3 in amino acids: CASTPTGSSGNTIYF. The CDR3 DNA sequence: TGTGCCAGCACCCCGACAGGGAGCTCTGGAAACACCATATATTTT.

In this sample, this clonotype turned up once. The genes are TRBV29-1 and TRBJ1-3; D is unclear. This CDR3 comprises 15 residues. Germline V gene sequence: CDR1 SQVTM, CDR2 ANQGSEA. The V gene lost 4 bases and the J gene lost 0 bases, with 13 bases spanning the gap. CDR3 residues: CSVAGRRDSGNTIYF. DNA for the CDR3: TGCAGCGTTGCGGGCAGGCGGGACTCTGGAAACACCATATATTTT.

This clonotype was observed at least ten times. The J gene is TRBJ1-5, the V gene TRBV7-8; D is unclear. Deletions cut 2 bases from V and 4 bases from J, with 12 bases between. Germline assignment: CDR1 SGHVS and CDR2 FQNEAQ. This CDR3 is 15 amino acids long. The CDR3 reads CASSLLGIGNQPQHF. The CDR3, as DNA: TGTGCCAGCAGCTTACTAGGGATTGGGAATCAGCCCCAGCATTTT.

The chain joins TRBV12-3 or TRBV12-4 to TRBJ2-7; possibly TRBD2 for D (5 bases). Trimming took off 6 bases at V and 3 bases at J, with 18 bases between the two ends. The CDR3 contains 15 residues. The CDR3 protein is CASSPPGEVNYEQYF. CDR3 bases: TGTGCCAGCAGCCCTCCCGGGGAAGTTAACTACGAGCAGTACTTC.

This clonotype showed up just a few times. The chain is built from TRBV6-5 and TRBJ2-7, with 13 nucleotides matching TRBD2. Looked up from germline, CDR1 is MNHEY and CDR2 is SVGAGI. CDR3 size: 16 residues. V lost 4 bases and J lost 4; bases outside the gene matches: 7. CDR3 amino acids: CASSWTSGSKLYEQYF. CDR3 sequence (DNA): TGTGCCAGCAGTTGGACTAGCGGGAGTAAGCTATACGAGCAGTACTTC.

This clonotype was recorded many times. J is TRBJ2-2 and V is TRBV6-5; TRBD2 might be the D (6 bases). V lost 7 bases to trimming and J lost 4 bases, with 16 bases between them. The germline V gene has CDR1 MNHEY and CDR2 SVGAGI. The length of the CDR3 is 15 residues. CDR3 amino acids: CASISSGTSTGELFF. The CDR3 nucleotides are TGTGCCAGCATTTCCTCCGGGACTTCCACCGGGGAGCTGTTTTTT.

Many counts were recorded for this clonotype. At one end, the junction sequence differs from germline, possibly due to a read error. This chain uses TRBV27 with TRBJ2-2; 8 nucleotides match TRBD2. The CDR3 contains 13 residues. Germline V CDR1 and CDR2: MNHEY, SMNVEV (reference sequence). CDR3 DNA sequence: TGTGCCAGCAGGCCGGGAGGGTTCGGGGAACTGTTTTTT. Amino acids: CASRPGGFGELFF.

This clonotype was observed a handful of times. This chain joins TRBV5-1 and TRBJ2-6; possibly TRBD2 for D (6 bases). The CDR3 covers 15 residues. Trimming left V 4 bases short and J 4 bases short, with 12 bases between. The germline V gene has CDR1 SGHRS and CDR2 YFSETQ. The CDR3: CASSTEGYGANVLTF. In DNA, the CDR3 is TGCGCCAGCAGCACGGAGGGGTACGGGGCCAACGTCCTGACTTTC. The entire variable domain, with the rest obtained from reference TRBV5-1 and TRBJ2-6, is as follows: KAGVTQTPRYLIKTRGQQVTLSCSPISGHRSVSWYQQTPGQGLQFLFEYFSETQRNKGNFPGRFSGRQFSNSRSEMNVSTLELGDSALYLCASSTEGYGANVLTFGAGSRLTVL.

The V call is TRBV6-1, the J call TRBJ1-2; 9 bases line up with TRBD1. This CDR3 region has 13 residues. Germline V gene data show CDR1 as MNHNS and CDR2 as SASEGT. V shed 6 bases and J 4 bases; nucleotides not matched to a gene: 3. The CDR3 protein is CASRGTGIYGYTF. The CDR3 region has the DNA TGTGCCAGCAGAGGGACAGGGATCTATGGCTACACCTTC.

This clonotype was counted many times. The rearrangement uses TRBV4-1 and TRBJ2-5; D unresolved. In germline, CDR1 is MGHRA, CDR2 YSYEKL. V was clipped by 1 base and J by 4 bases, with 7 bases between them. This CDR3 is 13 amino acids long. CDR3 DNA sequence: TGCGCCAGCAGCCAAGGTCCGATAGAGACCCAGTACTTC. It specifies CASSQGPIETQYF.

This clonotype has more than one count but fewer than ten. The CDR3 coding sequence is TGTGCCAGCTCACAACAGGCTTCTGGGGCCAACGTCCTGACTTTC. Its protein is CASSQQASGANVLTF. V and J are TRBV18 and TRBJ2-6; D perhaps matches TRBD1 (5 bases). Germline lookup yields CDR1 KGHSH and CDR2 LQKENI. Trimming left V 4 bases short and J 1 base short, with 8 bases between. This CDR3 comprises 15 residues.

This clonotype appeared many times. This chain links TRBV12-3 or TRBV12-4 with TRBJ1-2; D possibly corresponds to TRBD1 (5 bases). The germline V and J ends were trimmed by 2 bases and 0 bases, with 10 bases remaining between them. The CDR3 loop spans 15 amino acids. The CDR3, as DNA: TGTGCCAGCAGTTTAAACGACAGAGCTAACTATGGCTACACCTTC. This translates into CASSLNDRANYGYTF.

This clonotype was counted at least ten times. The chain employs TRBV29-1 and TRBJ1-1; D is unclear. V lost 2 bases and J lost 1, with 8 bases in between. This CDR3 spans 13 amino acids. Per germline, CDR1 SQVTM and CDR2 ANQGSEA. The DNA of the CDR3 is TGCAGCGTTGAAAGGCCGCCGAACACTGAAGCTTTCTTT. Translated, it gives CSVERPPNTEAFF.

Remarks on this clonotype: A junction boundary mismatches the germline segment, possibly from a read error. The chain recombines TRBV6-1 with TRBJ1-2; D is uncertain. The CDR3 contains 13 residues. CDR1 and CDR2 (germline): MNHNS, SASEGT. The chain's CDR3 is CASSLPGGYGYIF. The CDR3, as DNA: TGTGCCAGCAGTCTCCCCGGCGGCTATGGCTACATCTTC.

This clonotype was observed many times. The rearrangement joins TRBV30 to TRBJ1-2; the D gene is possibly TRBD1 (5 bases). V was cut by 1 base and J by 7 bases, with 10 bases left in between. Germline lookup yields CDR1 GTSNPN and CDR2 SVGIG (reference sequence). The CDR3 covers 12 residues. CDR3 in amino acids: CAWSGVRGGYTF. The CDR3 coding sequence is TGTGCCTGGAGTGGGGTTAGGGGTGGCTACACCTTC.

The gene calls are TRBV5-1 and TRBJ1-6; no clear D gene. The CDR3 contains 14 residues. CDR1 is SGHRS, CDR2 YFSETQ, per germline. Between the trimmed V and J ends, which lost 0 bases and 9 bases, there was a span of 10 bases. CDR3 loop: CASSLGTPGSPLHF. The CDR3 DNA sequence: TGCGCCAGCAGCTTGGGGACCCCTGGTTCACCCCTCCACTTT.

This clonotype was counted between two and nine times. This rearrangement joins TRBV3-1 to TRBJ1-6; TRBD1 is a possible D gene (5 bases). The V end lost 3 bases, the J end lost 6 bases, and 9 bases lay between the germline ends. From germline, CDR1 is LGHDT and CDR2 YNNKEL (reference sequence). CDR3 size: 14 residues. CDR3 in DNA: TGTGCCAGCAGCCATGGGGGATCTAATTCACCCCTCCACTTT. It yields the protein CASSHGGSNSPLHF.